These 11 T cell receptor beta chains were all obtained from the same sample, sequenced in a study of T cells in Graves' hyperthyroidism and ophthalmopathy (dated by TCRdb to about 2019). Receptors were amplified or captured by multiplex PCR. Sequencing was carried out with an Illumina HiSeq 2000. The TCR beta CDR3 regions were amplified from RNA transcripts. A first-round RT-PCR of the TCR CDR3 used the HTBI primer set with the Qiagen OneStep RT-PCR kit. TCRdb handled the public reads itself, with Q25 trimming in fastp and clone calling in MiXCR, and kept productive beta chains. All rows with the same CDR3 protein become a single entry with the most common DNA and genes. This sample lists approximately 510,000 distinct CDR3 sequences; over 35% were detected once. The top ten hold about two fifths of the sample. The sample consisted of peripheral blood or thyroid tissue (not recorded which). These receptors all come from an adult woman with Graves' disease, either hyperthyroidism or ophthalmopathy (not recorded which).

The chain uses TRBV13 and TRBJ2-7; TRBD1 matches at 7 bases. The germline V gene has CDR1 PRHDT and CDR2 FYEKMQ (reference sequence). The CDR3 runs to 15 residues. The V segment lost 1 base and the J segment 4 bases; nucleotides outside the gene matches: 7. The CDR3 reads CASSLAGTAQYEQYF. In DNA, the CDR3 is TGTGCCAGCAGCTTAGCCGGGACAGCTCAATACGAGCAGTACTTC.

This clonotype was recorded at least ten times. The gene calls are TRBV5-8 and TRBJ2-5; 7 bases agree with TRBD1. The CDR3 spans 18 residues. J was trimmed by 1 base and V by 0 bases; bases with no gene match: 12. Germline V gene lookup returns CDR1 SGHTS and CDR2 YDEGEE. CDR3 sequence reads: CASSLGQGTFWTQETQYF. In nucleotides, the CDR3 is TGTGCCAGCAGCTTGGGACAGGGAACCTTTTGGACCCAAGAGACCCAGTACTTC.

This clonotype was found many times. The chain employs TRBV6-6 and TRBJ1-5, with D perhaps matching TRBD1 (5 bases). CDR1 and CDR2 from the germline V gene are MNHNY and SVGAGI (reference sequence). The CDR3 consists of 13 residues. The V end was cut by 8 bases, the J end by 6 bases, with 14 bases between. CDR3 sequence: CASARDSTQPQHF. The CDR3 DNA reads as TGTGCCAGCGCGCGTGACAGTACTCAGCCCCAGCATTTT.

This clonotype was recorded many times. This chain connects TRBV7-2 to TRBJ2-2; 11 positions agree with TRBD2. The ends lost 2 bases at V and 12 bases at J; junction bases unmatched: 14. The CDR3 loop spans 17 amino acids. Germline V gives CDR1 SGHTA, CDR2 FQGNSA. The CDR3 bases are TGTGCCAGCAGCTTATTAGCGGGAGGGCCGCCCGGTGCTAAGCTGTTTTTT. This sequence encodes CASSLLAGGPPGAKLFF.

This clonotype was recorded a few times. The chain couples TRBV10-3 to TRBJ2-7; D may correspond to TRBD1 or TRBD2 (5 bases each). V was trimmed by 6 bases and J by 2 bases, leaving 20 bases between them. The CDR3 has 16 amino acids. Germline lookup yields CDR1 ENHRY and CDR2 SYGVKD. Written as DNA, the CDR3 is TGTGCCATCAGAGACAGCAGCGGCCGACTTGCCTACGAGCAGTACTTC. Protein product: CAIRDSSGRLAYEQYF.

This clonotype was counted between two and nine times. Sequence at one end of the junction differs from germline and may be a read error. The chain is built from TRBV4-1 and TRBJ2-5; 8 nucleotides agree with TRBD2. CDR3 length equals 15 residues. The germline gives CDR1 MGHRA, CDR2 YSYEKL. The CDR3 DNA is TGTGCCAGCAGCCGAGAGACTAGCGACCAAGAGACCCAGTACTTC. Protein product: CASSRETSDQETQYF.

This clonotype was seen repeatedly, ten times or more. The chain has TRBV5-8 and TRBJ2-7; no definite D call. The CDR3 sequence is 12 residues long. V lost 9 bases, J lost 7 bases, and 17 bases lay in between. Germline V CDR1 and CDR2: SGHTS, YDEGEE. The CDR3: CATREASLEQYF. The CDR3 DNA reads TGTGCCACCAGAGAGGCAAGCCTAGAGCAGTACTTC.

The chain is built from TRBV25-1 and TRBJ2-5, with 8 bases lining up with TRBD1. The CDR3 has 15 amino acids. V was pared by 10 bases and J by 1 base, with 11 bases of the junction left unmatched. From germline, CDR1 is MGHDK and CDR2 SYGVNS. CDR3 amino acids: CATSRTGIFQETQYF. The DNA of the CDR3 is TGTGCCACCTCAAGGACAGGGATATTCCAAGAGACCCAGTACTTC.

This clonotype has just one count. This chain links TRBV19 with TRBJ1-5; D uncertain. Germline CDR1 reads LNHDA; CDR2 reads SQIVND (reference sequence). This CDR3 spans 14 amino acids. The V end lost 8 bases, the J end lost 4 bases, and 15 bases lay between the germline ends. CDR3 DNA sequence: TGTGCCAGTGCTAGCGCGTCCGTAAATCAGCCCCAGCATTTT. Its protein is CASASASVNQPQHF.

This clonotype was recorded a few times. CDR3 nucleotides: TGTGCCAGCAGCGTAGAGGGGATATATGGCTACACCTTC. Translating it yields CASSVEGIYGYTF. The chain recombines TRBV9 with TRBJ1-2; a possible D gene is TRBD1 (5 bases). Trimming cost V 0 bases and J 5 bases, with 8 bases left between them. Germline lookup yields CDR1 SGDLS and CDR2 YYNGEE. The CDR3 runs to 13 residues.

The J gene is TRBJ2-5, the V gene TRBV10-2; TRBD1 matches 7 bases. CDR3 length equals 14 residues. Germline assignment: CDR1 WSHSY and CDR2 SAAADI. With V trimmed by 6 bases and J by 2 bases, 6 bases remained unmatched. The CDR3 DNA reads as TGCGCCAGCAGAGACAGGGTGGGGCAAGAGACCCAGTACTTC. Protein product: CASRDRVGQETQYF.